The clone carrying this TCR beta chain was counted between two and nine times. Germline V gene sequence: CDR1 SGHRS, CDR2 YFSETQ. The V and J ends lost 5 bases and 4 bases, in that order; junction bases with no gene match: 8. The CDR3 is made up of 15 amino acids. The data originate from a study of control samples from healthy donors and cancer patients. The repertoire was sequenced with immunoSEQ multiplex PCR; TCRdb's copy has only in-frame clones and lacks some. The sample includes 130,000 or so clones, about 87% of them seen just once. The sequencing input was blood. The receptor was derived from a man between 60 and 75 years old in good health. V is TRBV5-1 and J is TRBJ2-3; 9 bases are a match to TRBD2. The CDR3 reads CASSVSGGDADTQYF. In DNA form, the CDR3 reads TGCGCCAGCAGTGTTAGCGGGGGTGATGCAGATACGCAGTATTTT.